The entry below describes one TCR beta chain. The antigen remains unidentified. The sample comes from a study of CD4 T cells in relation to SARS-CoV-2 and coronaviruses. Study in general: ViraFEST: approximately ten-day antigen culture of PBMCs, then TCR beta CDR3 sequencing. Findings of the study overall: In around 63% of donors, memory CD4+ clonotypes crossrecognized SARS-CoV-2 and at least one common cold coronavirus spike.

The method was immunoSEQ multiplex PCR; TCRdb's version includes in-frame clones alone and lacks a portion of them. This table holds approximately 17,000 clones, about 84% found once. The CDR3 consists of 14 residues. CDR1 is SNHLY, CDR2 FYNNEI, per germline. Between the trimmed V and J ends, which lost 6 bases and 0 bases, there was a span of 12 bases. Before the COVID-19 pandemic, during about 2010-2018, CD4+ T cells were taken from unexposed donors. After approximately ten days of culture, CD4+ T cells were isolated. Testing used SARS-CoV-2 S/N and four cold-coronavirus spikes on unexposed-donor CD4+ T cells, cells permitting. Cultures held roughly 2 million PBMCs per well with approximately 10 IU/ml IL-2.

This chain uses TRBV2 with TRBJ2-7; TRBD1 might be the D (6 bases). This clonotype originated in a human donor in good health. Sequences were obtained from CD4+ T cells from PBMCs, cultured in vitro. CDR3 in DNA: TGTGCCAGCAGGAAGGGGGTTGGCTCCTACGAGCAGTACTTC. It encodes CASRKGVGSYEQYF.